This T cell receptor (beta chain) originates from a study of T cell responses to AZD1222 COVID-19 vaccine. Broader study findings: Across the whole spike, CD4 TCRs peaked at regions 160-218 and 743-854. In the spike-specific TCR repertoire, nearly half reportedly target unmutated variant regions. Spike-specific TCR repertoires showed rising breadth and depth after two AZD1222 doses.

The assay was immunoSEQ multiplex PCR, and TCRdb's table has in-frame clones only and misses some. In the table there are approximately 110,000 clones, roughly 87% of which are singletons. V lost 1 base to trimming and J lost 8 bases, with 11 bases between them. Germline lookup yields CDR1 SGHDN and CDR2 FVKESK. This CDR3 comprises 13 residues. Concerning this clone itself: Its antigen is as yet unknown.

Both about-4-week and about-12-week second-dose recipients were combined. This sample comprised peripheral blood, obtained 28 days after the second AZD1222 dose. This TCR came from an adult who received the AZD1222 COVID-19 vaccine. The chain uses TRBV14 and TRBJ1-2, with unresolved D. CDR3 amino acids: CASSQGGFRGYTF. DNA for the CDR3: TGTGCCAGCAGCCAAGGAGGGTTTCGCGGCTACACCTTC. Full variable domain (outside the CDR3, taken from reference TRBV14 and TRBJ1-2): EAGVTQFPSHSVIEKGQTVTLRCDPISGHDNLYWYRRVMGKEIKFLLHFVKESKQDESGMPNNRFLAERTGGTYSTLKVQPAELEDSGVYFCASSQGGFRGYTFGSGTRLTVV.